The next 25 T cell receptor beta chains were all read from a single sample in a study of Graves' ophthalmopathy and Graves' hyperthyroidism. Amplifying from RNA transcripts, the study obtained TCR beta CDR3 regions. First-round RT-PCR relied on HTBI primers, and a second-round multiplex PCR came next. TCRdb ran MiXCR on the multiplex PCR reads and lists one entry per CDR3 protein. The table includes hundreds of thousands of distinct CDR3 sequences, about 24% detected once. Sequenced: peripheral blood. The origin of the receptors is a young woman with stable Graves' hyperthyroidism. Some clones in this sample may be carry-over from other donors' samples.

J is TRBJ2-7 and V is TRBV6-5; D remains ambiguous. The germline V gene has CDR1 MNHEY and CDR2 SVGAGI. The CDR3 loop spans 11 amino acids. With 0 bases removed from V and 12 bases from J, the gap between germline ends came to 9 bases. The CDR3 DNA follows: TGTGCCAGCAGTTACTCGCAGGAGTGGTACTTC. Amino acid sequence: CASSYSQEWYF.

The genes are TRBV2 and TRBJ2-7, with D perhaps assigned TRBD1 or TRBD2 (6 bases each). This CDR3 contains 15 residues. V was clipped by 6 bases and J by 7 bases, with 22 bases between them. Germline V gene data show CDR1 as SNHLY and CDR2 as FYNNEI. The CDR3 nucleotides read TGTGCCAGCAGCCCCCCGGGGGCGGATGCTGGAGAGCAGTACTTC. Translated: CASSPPGADAGEQYF. The full variable domain, rest sourced from reference TRBV2 and TRBJ2-7, is EPEVTQTPSHQVTQMGQEVILRCVPISNHLYFYWYRQILGQKVEFLVSFYNNEISEKSEIFDDQFSVERPDGSNFTLKIRSTKLEDSAMYFCASSPPGADAGEQYFGPGTRLTVT.

This clonotype was seen ten or more times. The V call is TRBV6-2 or TRBV6-3, the J call TRBJ1-5; no clear D gene. The V end was cut by 5 bases, the J end by 3 bases, with 14 bases between. The germline V gene has CDR1 MNHEY and CDR2 SVGEGT. This CDR3 region has 15 residues. In DNA form, the CDR3 reads TGTGCCAGCAGTACTGGGAGGGATGACAATCAGCCCCAGCATTTT. This gives the protein CASSTGRDDNQPQHF.

This clonotype was counted between two and nine times. V gene TRBV12-5 combines with J gene TRBJ1-1; D gene uncertain. CDR1 and CDR2 (germline): LGHNT, FRNRAP. CDR3 size: 16 residues. V was clipped by 0 bases and J by 9 bases, with 20 bases between them. The CDR3 reads CASGLVVLEASPKAFF. DNA for the CDR3: TGTGCTAGTGGTTTGGTAGTTCTGGAGGCAAGTCCGAAAGCTTTCTTT.

Details on this clonotype: A read error may be the cause here, since a much bigger clone is one base away. The rearrangement joins TRBV4-2 to TRBJ1-3; tentatively, D is TRBD1 (5 bases). This CDR3 spans 17 amino acids. The germline V gene encodes CDR1 LGHNA and CDR2 YNFKEQ. The CDR3 nucleotides read TGTGTCAGCAGCCAGGGACCTGGGAGGTCCTCTGGAAACACCATATATTTT. This encodes CVSSQGPGRSSGNTIYF.

This chain uses TRBV20-1 with TRBJ1-6; D is unresolved. V shed 2 bases and J shed 7 bases, with 9 bases lying between them. Germline CDR1 reads DFQATT; CDR2 reads SNEGSKA (reference sequence). The CDR3 runs to 13 residues. The CDR3 bases are TGCAGTGCTAGAACCTCAGGAAATTCACCCCTCCACTTT. It encodes CSARTSGNSPLHF.

This clonotype was seen ten or more times. The chain joins TRBV29-1 to TRBJ2-5; 7 bases line up with TRBD2. Germline loops: CDR1 SQVTM, CDR2 ANQGSEA. The V segment lost 6 bases and the J segment 5 bases; nucleotides outside the gene matches: 3. This CDR3 region has 11 residues. The CDR3 region is CSVRGRETQYF. The DNA for the CDR3 is TGCAGCGTGCGGGGGAGGGAGACCCAGTACTTC.

The chain employs TRBV27 and TRBJ2-7, with 8 bases aligning to TRBD1. The junction had 12 bases not matched to a gene; V was cut back by 3 bases and J by 5 bases. This CDR3 spans 16 amino acids. Germline V lookup: CDR1 MNHEY, CDR2 SMNVEV (reference sequence). The CDR3 spells CASSFDRRDRINEQYF. The CDR3 region has the DNA TGTGCCAGCAGTTTTGACCGCCGGGACAGGATAAACGAGCAGTACTTC.

The V gene is TRBV12-3 or TRBV12-4, the J gene TRBJ2-7, with D possibly TRBD1 on 6 matching bases. V lost 7 bases and J lost 3, with 25 bases in between. The CDR3 is made up of 17 amino acids. Written as DNA, the CDR3 is TGTGCCAGCATTAACGGGACATTCCGAGGGTGCTGCTACGAGCAGTACTTC. This encodes CASINGTFRGCCYEQYF.

This clonotype came up many times. CDR3 sequence (DNA): TGTGCCAGCAGCGTTGACGGGTATGGCTACACCTTC. It yields the protein CASSVDGYGYTF. The chain recombines TRBV9 with TRBJ1-2; D gene uncertain. CDR3 length equals 12 residues. V lost 2 bases to trimming and J lost 5 bases, with 7 bases between them. The germline V gene has CDR1 SGDLS and CDR2 YYNGEE.

The CDR3 here is CSARARPGTGSYEQYF. The CDR3 DNA is TGCAGTGCTAGAGCTAGACCCGGGACAGGGAGTTACGAGCAGTACTTC. The chain joins TRBV20-1 to TRBJ2-7; 9 bases align to TRBD1. The V segment lost 1 base and the J segment 4 bases; nucleotides outside the gene matches: 11. The CDR3 length is 16 residues. CDR1 DFQATT and CDR2 SNEGSKA come from the germline V gene (reference sequence).

V gene TRBV28 combines with J gene TRBJ1-6; 10 nucleotides match TRBD1. J gave up 10 bases and V 6 bases, and 9 bases lay outside the gene matches. CDR1 and CDR2 from the germline V gene are MDHEN and SYDVKM. The CDR3 runs to 15 residues. The CDR3 DNA follows: TGTGCCAGCAGCCTCGGACAGGGGGGAAGATCACCCCTCCACTTT. It translates to CASSLGQGGRSPLHF.

This clonotype was seen many times. The chain employs TRBV12-3 or TRBV12-4 and TRBJ1-2; D gene uncertain. Deletions cut 8 bases from V and 2 bases from J, with 12 bases between. This CDR3 comprises 13 residues. CDR3 region: CASGRTGNYGYTF. CDR3 bases: TGTGCCAGCGGACGGACGGGGAACTATGGCTACACCTTC.

This clonotype was seen a handful of times. The chain combines TRBV7-3 with TRBJ1-6, with D unclear. Germline V gene data show CDR1 as SGHTA and CDR2 as FQGTGA. This CDR3 is 15 amino acids long. The V and J ends lost 0 bases and 8 bases respectively, with 11 bases between them. In nucleotides, the CDR3 is TGTGCCAGCAGCTTAACGGGGAGTTCAGATTCACCCCTCCACTTT. Protein: CASSLTGSSDSPLHF.

This chain links TRBV14 with TRBJ1-5, with D maybe TRBD1 (6 bases). Deletions cut 6 bases from V and 4 bases from J, with 16 bases between. This CDR3 comprises 15 residues. From germline, CDR1 is SGHDN and CDR2 FVKESK. CDR3 loop: CASRRWDNKNQPQHF. The CDR3 DNA reads as TGTGCCAGCAGAAGATGGGACAATAAAAATCAGCCCCAGCATTTT.

This clonotype was seen ten or more times. The rearrangement links TRBV29-1 to TRBJ1-1; 8 bases agree with TRBD1. Germline CDR1 is SQVTM and CDR2 is ANQGSEA. This CDR3 is 12 amino acids long. J gave up 5 bases and V 5 bases, and 4 bases lay outside the gene matches. DNA of the CDR3: TGCAGCGTTAAACAGGGGGAAACTGAAGCTTTCTTT. Translation: CSVKQGETEAFF.

At least ten counts were recorded for this clonotype. The junction shows a germline mismatch at one end, possibly a read error. The genes are TRBV6-2 or TRBV6-3 and TRBJ2-4; a weak D match, TRBD1 (6 bases). CDR1 is MNHEY, CDR2 SVGEGT, per germline. This CDR3 has 13 residues. The DNA of the CDR3 is TGTACCAGCAGGACCACAGGGTTGGTCATTCAGTACTTC. This codes for CTSRTTGLVIQYF.

This clonotype was observed many times. J is TRBJ2-2 and V is TRBV12-3 or TRBV12-4; tentative D call: TRBD1 (6 bases). V was pared by 5 bases and J by 1 base, with 11 bases between. This CDR3 is 15 amino acids long. CDR3 amino acids: CASSPQGMNTGELFF. In nucleotides, the CDR3 is TGTGCCAGCAGTCCACAGGGAATGAACACCGGGGAGCTGTTTTTT.

A word on this clonotype: Since no conserved phenylalanine or tryptophan closes the CDR3, a read error is the likely cause. The V and J genes are TRBV12-3 or TRBV12-4 and TRBJ1-5; TRBD1 might be the D (6 bases). Deletions cut 4 bases from V and 0 bases from J, with 10 bases between. The CDR3 is 15 residues long. CDR3 amino acids: CASSSTGISNQPQHY. CDR3 in DNA: TGTGCCAGCAGTTCTACAGGGATTAGCAATCAGCCCCAGCATTAT.

In this sample, this clonotype turned up a few times. As DNA, the CDR3 is TGTGCCAGCAGCTTAGCTCGGGGAGAGGGAACTAATGAAAAACTGTTTTTT. The encoded protein is CASSLARGEGTNEKLFF. V is TRBV11-1 and J is TRBJ1-4; no clear D gene. Germline V gives CDR1 SGHAT, CDR2 FQDESV (reference sequence). V was shortened by 0 bases and J by 1 base, with 12 bases between the two germline ends. There are 17 residues in the CDR3.

In this sample, this clonotype turned up many times. The chain couples TRBV28 to TRBJ1-2, with 8 bases matching TRBD1. Per germline, CDR1 MDHEN and CDR2 SYDVKM. CDR3 length equals 16 residues. V gave up 5 bases and J gave up 8 bases; unmatched junction bases: 16. CDR3 protein: CASSRSPGQGAEGYTF. The CDR3 coding sequence is TGTGCCAGCAGTAGATCCCCAGGCCAGGGGGCGGAAGGCTACACCTTC.

This clonotype was observed at least ten times. J is TRBJ1-2 and V is TRBV2; D is undetermined. With 6 bases removed from V and 8 bases from J, the gap between germline ends came to 16 bases. Germline V gene sequence: CDR1 SNHLY, CDR2 FYNNEI. The CDR3 spans 13 residues. The DNA for the CDR3 is TGTGCCAGCAGGCTCTGGACGGGATCGGGCTACACCTTC. Translating it yields CASRLWTGSGYTF. The whole variable domain, remainder taken from reference TRBV2 and TRBJ1-2, is EPEVTQTPSHQVTQMGQEVILRCVPISNHLYFYWYRQILGQKVEFLVSFYNNEISEKSEIFDDQFSVERPDGSNFTLKIRSTKLEDSAMYFCASRLWTGSGYTFGSGTRLTVV.

Ten or more counts support this clonotype. The chain recombines TRBV6-1 with TRBJ2-7, with a possible D match to TRBD1 (6 bases). This CDR3 region has 14 residues. CDR1 is MNHNS and CDR2 is SASEGT in the germline V gene. V was cut by 1 base and J by 3 bases, with 10 bases left in between. CDR3 nucleotide sequence: TGTGCCAGCAGTGAAGGGACAGACCTCTACGAGCAGTACTTC. Encoded protein: CASSEGTDLYEQYF.

Many counts were recorded for this clonotype. This chain links TRBV7-2 with TRBJ1-5, with 7 nucleotides matching TRBD1. The germline gives CDR1 SGHTA, CDR2 FQGNSA. The CDR3 runs 15 residues. V shed 3 bases, J shed 1 base, and the junction held 3 bases outside the gene matches. CDR3 sequence: CASSFEGQSNQPQHF. The DNA for the CDR3 is TGTGCCAGCAGCTTTGAGGGACAGAGCAATCAGCCCCAGCATTTT.

This clonotype has a count of ten or more. The chain combines TRBV2 with TRBJ2-7; D ambiguous. Germline V CDR1 and CDR2: SNHLY, FYNNEI. Trimming took 6 bases from V and 3 from J, leaving 9 bases between them. The CDR3 is 12 residues long. The CDR3 bases are TGTGCCAGCAGACTTGACGGCTACGAGCAGTACTTC. Protein product: CASRLDGYEQYF. Variable domain in full (rest from reference TRBV2 and TRBJ2-7): EPEVTQTPSHQVTQMGQEVILRCVPISNHLYFYWYRQILGQKVEFLVSFYNNEISEKSEIFDDQFSVERPDGSNFTLKIRSTKLEDSAMYFCASRLDGYEQYFGPGTRLTVT.